A selection of T cell receptor beta chains follows, all from one sample in a study of beta chain features in type 1 diabetes. Clones were read by immunoSEQ multiplex PCR, and TCRdb kept only the in-frame ones, dropping some. The data contain under 300,000 clones, 25% to 30% of them singletons. Sequencing was carried out using central memory CD4+ T cells from blood. The receptors stem from a man aged 25 to 40 in good health. Both conserved end residues are part of each CDR3. Each record gives: V gene, clone size, D gene, J gene, CDR3 DNA, CDR3 protein. D genes are given only for firm matches. Rows give clone size only sometimes, using once, few, many, or a class for an expanded clone.

TRBV10-2	few	-	TRBJ2-5	TGCGCCAGCAGAAGGGAGTACCAAGAGACCCAGTACTTC	CASRREYQETQYF
TRBV28	-	-	TRBJ2-7	TGTGGAATAGCGAAGAGCTCCTACGAGCAGTACTTC	CGIAKSSYEQYF
TRBV10-3	-	-	TRBJ2-2	TGTGCTACCACAGGGATGGCTAACACCGGGGAGCTGTTTTTT	CATTGMANTGELFF
TRBV6-6	-	-	TRBJ2-7	TGTGCCAGCAGTTCGCCCGGGACCCCCTACGAGCAGTACTTC	CASSSPGTPYEQYF
TRBV7-6	-	TRBD1	TRBJ2-7	TGTGCCAGCAGCCCCCTTGAGCCAGGGGGATTTTCCCCGTACGAGCAGTACTTC	CASSPLEPGGFSPYEQYF
TRBV7-2	few	-	TRBJ2-7	TGTGCCAGCAGCCTCGGGACGTCGCGGGAGCAGTACTTC	CASSLGTSREQYF
TRBV30	-	-	TRBJ1-1	TGTGCCTGGAGTCTGCCAGGGTATTCTGAAGCTTTCTTT	CAWSLPGYSEAFF
TRBV30	-	TRBD2	TRBJ2-7	TGTGCCTGGAGGTCTAGCGGGAGGAGGTACGAGCAGTACTTC	CAWRSSGRRYEQYF
TRBV2	-	-	TRBJ1-5	TGTGCCAGCAGTGAAAGAGGCGGGGCGGGCAATCAGCCCCAGCATTTT	CASSERGGAGNQPQHF
TRBV6-5	-	-	TRBJ1-5	TGTGCCAGCAGGACCAGTGGCCCAGGGCCCCAGCATTTT	CASRTSGPGPQHF
TRBV7-2	few	-	TRBJ2-7	TGTGCCAGCAGCTTTGGGACGTACCCCCGGGGCGAGCAGTACTTC	CASSFGTYPRGEQYF
TRBV6-5	-	-	TRBJ2-1	TGTGCCAGCAGTTACCTGTGGGGAAATGAGCAGTTCTTC	CASSYLWGNEQFF
TRBV18	-	-	TRBJ2-3	TGTGCCAGCTCACCAGAGATAGCAGATACGCAGTATTTT	CASSPEIADTQYF
TRBV5-6	few	-	TRBJ2-2	TGTGCCAGCAGCTTAAACGGGGAGCTGTTTTTT	CASSLNGELFF
TRBV7-9	-	-	TRBJ2-4	TGTGCCAGCAGCCCCTCTAAAGGAGACATTCAGTACTTC	CASSPSKGDIQYF
TRBV5-1	-	-	TRBJ2-2	TGCGCCAGCAGCTTCGGGACGTCCACCGGGGAGCTGTTTTTT	CASSFGTSTGELFF
TRBV25-1	-	-	TRBJ2-3	TGTGCCAGCAGTGAATGGGCGGGGAGCACAGATACGCAGTATTTT	CASSEWAGSTDTQYF
TRBV10-2	-	-	TRBJ2-5	TGCGCCAGCAGTGGTGGGGAGACCCAGTACTTC	CASSGGETQYF
TRBV7-2	few	TRBD2	TRBJ2-1	TGTGCCAGCAGCCCCAACCGGTTGCTAGCGGACGAGCAGTTCTTC	CASSPNRLLADEQFF
TRBV7-9	few	-	TRBJ1-1	TGTGCCAGCAGCTTAGTACAGGGACCGAACACTGAAGCTTTCTTT	CASSLVQGPNTEAFF
TRBV11-2	few	TRBD1	TRBJ2-1	TGTGCCAGCAGCTATACCGGGACAGGCAGCAATGAGCAGTTCTTC	CASSYTGTGSNEQFF
TRBV29-1	-	-	TRBJ2-3	TGCAGCGCCTGGAGCGCAGATACGCAGTATTTT	CSAWSADTQYF
TRBV4-3	-	TRBD1	TRBJ2-1	TGCGCCAGCAGCCATGTTGACAGGGCCAATGAGCAGTTCTTC	CASSHVDRANEQFF
TRBV19	-	-	TRBJ2-3	TGTGCCAGTAGTATAGAGCAGCGGAACACAGATACGCAGTATTTT	CASSIEQRNTDTQYF
TRBV18	few	-	TRBJ1-1	TGTGCCAGCTCACCATCGACCATGACACTTAACACTGAAGCTTTCTTT	CASSPSTMTLNTEAFF
TRBV30	few	-	TRBJ2-3	TGTGCCTGGATTAGACACACAGATACGCAGTATTTT	CAWIRHTDTQYF
TRBV6-5	few	TRBD1	TRBJ2-5	TGTGCCAGCAGTGAAGGACAGGGGAGGCAGACCCAGTACTTC	CASSEGQGRQTQYF
TRBV6-1	many	-	TRBJ1-1	TGTGCCAGCAGCCCGATAAATACGATCACTGAAGCTTTCTTT	CASSPINTITEAFF
TRBV7-2	-	TRBD1	TRBJ1-4	TGTGCCAGCAGCTTGGGAACAGGGGGCGGTGAAAAACTGTTTTTT	CASSLGTGGGEKLFF
TRBV12-5	few	TRBD1	TRBJ2-7	TGTGCTAGTGGCACAACCGACAGGGGAAATTCCTACGAGCAGTACTTC	CASGTTDRGNSYEQYF
TRBV19	-	-	TRBJ2-1	TGTGCCAGTAGTATATACGGCAATGAGCAGTTCTTC	CASSIYGNEQFF
TRBV5-1	many	-	TRBJ2-1	TGCGCCAGCAGCTTGCAGAATGAGCAGTTCTTC	CASSLQNEQFF
TRBV29-1	few	TRBD1	TRBJ2-3	TGCAGCGTTGAAGGGGGACAGGGTGCAGATACGCAGTATTTT	CSVEGGQGADTQYF
TRBV29-1	-	TRBD1	TRBJ2-1	TGCAGCGTTGTCCGGACAGGGGGCTACAATGAGCAGTTCTTC	CSVVRTGGYNEQFF
TRBV7-2	few	TRBD2	TRBJ2-3	TGTGCCAGCAGTCCACTAGCGGGGGGGCAAAGAGATACGCAGTATTTT	CASSPLAGGQRDTQYF
TRBV18	-	-	TRBJ1-1	TGTGCCAGCTCACCACGGGAGAACACTGAAGCTTTCTTT	CASSPRENTEAFF
TRBV15	-	TRBD1	TRBJ2-1	TGTGCCACCAGCAGGGGAATAGGGACAGGGGCTAACAATGAGCAGTTCTTC	CATSRGIGTGANNEQFF
TRBV7-9	-	-	TRBJ2-1	TGTGCCAGCAGCCTCACGTCCGAGCAGTTCTTC	CASSLTSEQFF
TRBV11-2	-	-	TRBJ2-1	TGTGCCAGCAGCTTAGATGTGGGCCGCTTGGGCAATGAGCAGTTCTTC	CASSLDVGRLGNEQFF
TRBV11-2	few	-	TRBJ2-5	TGTGCCAGCAGCCTCAGAGGGGAGACCCAGTACTTC	CASSLRGETQYF
TRBV28	-	TRBD1	TRBJ2-1	TGTGCCAGCAGCTTTCCGGGACAGGCGTACAATGAGCAGTTCTTC	CASSFPGQAYNEQFF
TRBV6-5	-	-	TRBJ1-1	TGTGCCAGCAGATTACAGGGCCCTGGGGAAGCTTTCTTT	CASRLQGPGEAFF